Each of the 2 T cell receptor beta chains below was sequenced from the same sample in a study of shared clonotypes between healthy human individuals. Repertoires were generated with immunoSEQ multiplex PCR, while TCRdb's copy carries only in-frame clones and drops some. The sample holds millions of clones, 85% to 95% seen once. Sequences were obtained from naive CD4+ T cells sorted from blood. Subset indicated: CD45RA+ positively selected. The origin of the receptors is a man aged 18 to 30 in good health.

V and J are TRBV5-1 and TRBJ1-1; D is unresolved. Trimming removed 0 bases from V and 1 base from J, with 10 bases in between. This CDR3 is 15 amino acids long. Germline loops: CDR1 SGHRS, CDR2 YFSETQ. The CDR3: CASSLERPQNTEAFF. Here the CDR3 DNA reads TGCGCCAGCAGCTTGGAGCGGCCCCAGAACACTGAAGCTTTCTTT.

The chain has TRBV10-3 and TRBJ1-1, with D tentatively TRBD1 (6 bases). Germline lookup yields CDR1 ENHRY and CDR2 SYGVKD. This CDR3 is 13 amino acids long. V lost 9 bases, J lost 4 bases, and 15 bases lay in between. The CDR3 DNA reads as TGTGCCATATCCCCAGGGGAGGGCACTGAAGCTTTCTTT. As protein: CAISPGEGTEAFF.